The 5 T cell receptor beta chains reported below all come from one sample, sequenced in a study of blood T cell repertoires in COVID-19 (dated by TCRdb to 2018 to 2020). Libraries were built with the immunoSEQ multiplex PCR assay. Held by TCRdb, this immuneACCESS table contains in-frame sequences only and omits some clones. Under half of the omission traces to an unresolved V gene where checked; the cause of the rest is unknown. The sample contains around 700,000 clones, 75% to 90% of them found a single time. The ten largest clones add up to under 0.3% of the sample. Sequencing was done on a sample of peripheral blood. Receptor source: a woman aged 18-30 years with acute or convalescent COVID-19.

The chain is built from TRBV5-1 and TRBJ2-2, with 7 bases matching TRBD2. V lost 6 bases to trimming and J lost 0 bases; unmatched junction nucleotides: 5. The CDR3 covers 15 residues. The germline V gene encodes CDR1 SGHRS and CDR2 YFSETQ. Written as DNA, the CDR3 is TGCGCCAGCACCCCTGGGGGGGCGAACACCGGGGAGCTGTTTTTT. Translated: CASTPGGANTGELFF.

As DNA, the CDR3 is TGTGCCAGCAGCCGGGGTAGAGGGTCCTACGAGCAGTACTTC. Encoded protein: CASSRGRGSYEQYF. The chain employs TRBV3-1 (or the pseudogene TRBV3-2) and TRBJ2-7; the D gene is possibly TRBD2 (5 bases). This CDR3 is 14 amino acids long. V was shortened by 4 bases and J by 1 base, with 11 bases between the two germline ends. Germline V gives CDR1 LGHDT, CDR2 YNNKEL (reference sequence).

V usage is TRBV6-5 and J usage is TRBJ1-2; D not resolved. V was trimmed by 2 bases and J by 3 bases, leaving 7 bases between them. CDR3 size: 13 residues. In germline, CDR1 is MNHEY, CDR2 SVGAGI. The CDR3 region has the DNA TGTGCCAGCAGTTACCATAGAGACTATGGCTACACCTTC. Translated: CASSYHRDYGYTF.

The rearrangement uses TRBV5-4 and TRBJ2-2, with D maybe TRBD1 (6 bases). This CDR3 region has 16 residues. Trimming shortened V by 2 bases and J by 6 bases, and 17 bases separated the two germline ends. Germline V CDR1 and CDR2: SGHNT, YYREEE (reference sequence). Here the CDR3 reads CASSFPGAKYPGELFF. The CDR3 region has the DNA TGTGCCAGCAGCTTCCCAGGGGCTAAGTACCCCGGGGAGCTGTTTTTT.

The V gene is TRBV24-1, the J gene TRBJ2-2; 10 nucleotides match TRBD2. CDR1 is KGHDR and CDR2 is SFDVKD in the germline V gene. The CDR3 is made up of 16 amino acids. Trimming took 4 bases from V and 1 from J; bases not matched to a gene: 2. The CDR3 sequence: CATSDRLAGNTGELFF. CDR3 in DNA: TGTGCCACCAGTGACCGACTAGCGGGGAACACCGGGGAGCTGTTTTTT.